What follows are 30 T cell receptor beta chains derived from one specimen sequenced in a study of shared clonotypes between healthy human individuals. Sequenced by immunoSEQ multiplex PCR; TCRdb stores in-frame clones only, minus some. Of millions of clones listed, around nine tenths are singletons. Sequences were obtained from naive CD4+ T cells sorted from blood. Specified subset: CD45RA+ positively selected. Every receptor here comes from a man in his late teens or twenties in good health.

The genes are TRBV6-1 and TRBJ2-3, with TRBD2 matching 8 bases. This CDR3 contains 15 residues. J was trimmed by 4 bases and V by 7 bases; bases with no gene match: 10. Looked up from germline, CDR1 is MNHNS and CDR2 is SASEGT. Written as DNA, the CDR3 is TGTGCCAGCACCCGGTCGGGAGGGCCCCCAGATACGCAGTATTTT. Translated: CASTRSGGPPDTQYF.

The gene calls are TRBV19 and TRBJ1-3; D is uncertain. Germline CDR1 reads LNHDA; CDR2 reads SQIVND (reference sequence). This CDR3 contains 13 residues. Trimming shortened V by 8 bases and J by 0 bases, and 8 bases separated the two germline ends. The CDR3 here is CASGLYSGNTIYF. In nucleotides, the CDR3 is TGTGCCAGTGGGCTGTACTCTGGAAACACCATATATTTT.

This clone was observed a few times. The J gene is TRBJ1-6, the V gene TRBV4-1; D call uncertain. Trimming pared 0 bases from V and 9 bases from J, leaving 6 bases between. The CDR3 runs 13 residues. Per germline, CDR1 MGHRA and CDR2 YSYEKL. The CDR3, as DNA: TGCGCCAGCAGCCAAGATTTCATTTCACCCCTCCACTTT. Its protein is CASSQDFISPLHF.

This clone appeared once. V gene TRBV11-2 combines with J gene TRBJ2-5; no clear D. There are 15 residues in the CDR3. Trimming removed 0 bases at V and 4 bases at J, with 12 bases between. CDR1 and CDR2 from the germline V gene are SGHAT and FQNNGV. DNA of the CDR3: TGTGCCAGCAGCTTAGAAAGGGCTGGGATAGAGACCCAGTACTTC. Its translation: CASSLERAGIETQYF.

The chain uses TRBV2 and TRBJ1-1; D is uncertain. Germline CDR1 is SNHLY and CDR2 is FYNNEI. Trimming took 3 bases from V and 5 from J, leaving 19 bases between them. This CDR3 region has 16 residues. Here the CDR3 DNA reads TGTGCCAGCAGTGATCTCTCGGGGTCGTTAGGGACTGAAGCTTTCTTT. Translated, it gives CASSDLSGSLGTEAFF.

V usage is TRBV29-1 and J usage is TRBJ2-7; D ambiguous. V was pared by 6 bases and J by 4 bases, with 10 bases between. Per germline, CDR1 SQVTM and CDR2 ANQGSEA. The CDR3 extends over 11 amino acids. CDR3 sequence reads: CSVAQSYEQYF. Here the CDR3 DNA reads TGCAGCGTGGCCCAGTCTTACGAGCAGTACTTC.

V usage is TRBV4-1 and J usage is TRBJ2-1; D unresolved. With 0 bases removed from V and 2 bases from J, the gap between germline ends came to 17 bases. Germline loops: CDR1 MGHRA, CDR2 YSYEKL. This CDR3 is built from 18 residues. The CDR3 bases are TGCGCCAGCAGCCAAGAGTCCTCCCTCGGTGTCACCTACAATGAGCAGTTCTTC. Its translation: CASSQESSLGVTYNEQFF.

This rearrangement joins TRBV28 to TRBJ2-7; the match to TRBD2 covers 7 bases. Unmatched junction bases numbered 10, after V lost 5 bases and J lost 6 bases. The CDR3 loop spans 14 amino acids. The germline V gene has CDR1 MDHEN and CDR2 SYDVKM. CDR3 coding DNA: TGTGCCAGCAGTCAAGACTACCGCGGGGGCGAGCAGTACTTC. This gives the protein CASSQDYRGGEQYF.

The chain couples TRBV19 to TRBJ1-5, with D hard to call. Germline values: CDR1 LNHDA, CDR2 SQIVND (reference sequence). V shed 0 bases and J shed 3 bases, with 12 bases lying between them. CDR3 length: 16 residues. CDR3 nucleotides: TGTGCCAGTAGTATAGATGGAGGAGGGATCAATCAGCCCCAGCATTTT. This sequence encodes CASSIDGGGINQPQHF.

The CDR3 reads CASSYDPLNTEAFF. DNA of the CDR3: TGTGCCAGCAGTTACGACCCTCTGAACACTGAAGCTTTCTTT. This chain connects TRBV6-5 to TRBJ1-1; no clear D. Germline assignment: CDR1 MNHEY and CDR2 SVGAGI. V gave up 2 bases and J gave up 0 bases, with 7 bases separating them. The CDR3 consists of 14 residues.

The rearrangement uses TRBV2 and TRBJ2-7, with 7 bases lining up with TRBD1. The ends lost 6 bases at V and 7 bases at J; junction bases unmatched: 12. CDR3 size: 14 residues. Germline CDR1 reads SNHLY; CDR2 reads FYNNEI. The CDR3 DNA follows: TGTGCCAGCAGGAGAGGACAGGAGATGTGGGAGCAGTACTTC. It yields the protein CASRRGQEMWEQYF.

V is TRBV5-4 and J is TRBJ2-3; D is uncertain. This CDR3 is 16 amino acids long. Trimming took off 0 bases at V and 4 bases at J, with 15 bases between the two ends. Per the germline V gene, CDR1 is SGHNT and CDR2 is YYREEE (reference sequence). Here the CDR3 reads CASSLAFGLPPDTQYF. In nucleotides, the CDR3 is TGTGCCAGCAGCTTGGCCTTCGGTCTACCACCAGATACGCAGTATTTT.

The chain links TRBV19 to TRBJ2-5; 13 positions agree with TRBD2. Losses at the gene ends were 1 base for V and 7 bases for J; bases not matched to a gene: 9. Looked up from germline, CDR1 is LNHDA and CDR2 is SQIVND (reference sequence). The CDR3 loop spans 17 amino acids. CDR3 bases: TGTGCCAGTAGTATAGCTTGGACTAGCGGGGGACTAGGGACCCAGTACTTC. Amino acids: CASSIAWTSGGLGTQYF.

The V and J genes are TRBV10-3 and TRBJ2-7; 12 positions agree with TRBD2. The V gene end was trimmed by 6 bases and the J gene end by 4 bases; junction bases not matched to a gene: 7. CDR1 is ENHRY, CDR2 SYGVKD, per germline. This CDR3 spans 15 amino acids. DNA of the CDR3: TGTGCCATCAGCGGGGGGACTAGCGGGTTTTACGAGCAGTACTTC. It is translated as CAISGGTSGFYEQYF.

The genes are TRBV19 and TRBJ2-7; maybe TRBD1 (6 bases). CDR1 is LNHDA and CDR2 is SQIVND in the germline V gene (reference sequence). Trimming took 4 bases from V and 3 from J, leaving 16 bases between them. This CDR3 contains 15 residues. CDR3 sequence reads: CASSKDRDNLYEQYF. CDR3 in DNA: TGTGCCAGTAGTAAAGACCGGGACAACCTCTACGAGCAGTACTTC.

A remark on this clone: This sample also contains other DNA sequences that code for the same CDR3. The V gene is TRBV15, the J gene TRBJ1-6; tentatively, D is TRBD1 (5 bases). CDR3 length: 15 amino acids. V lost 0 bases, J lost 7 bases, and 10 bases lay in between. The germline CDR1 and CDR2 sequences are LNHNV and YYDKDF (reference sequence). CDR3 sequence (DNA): TGTGCCACCAGCAGAGACGGGCAGGGAAATTCACCCCTCCACTTT. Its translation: CATSRDGQGNSPLHF.

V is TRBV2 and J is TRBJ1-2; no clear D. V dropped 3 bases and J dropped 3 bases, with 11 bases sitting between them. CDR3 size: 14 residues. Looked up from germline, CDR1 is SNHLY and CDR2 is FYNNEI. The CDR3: CASSDWEEDYGYTF. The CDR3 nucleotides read TGTGCCAGCAGTGATTGGGAGGAAGACTATGGCTACACCTTC.

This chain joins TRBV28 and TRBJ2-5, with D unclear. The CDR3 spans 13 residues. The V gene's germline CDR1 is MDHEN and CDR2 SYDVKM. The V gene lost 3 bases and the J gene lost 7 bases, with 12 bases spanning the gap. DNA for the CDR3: TGTGCCAGCAGTTTGCCTACCCCGGGGACCCAGTACTTC. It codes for CASSLPTPGTQYF.

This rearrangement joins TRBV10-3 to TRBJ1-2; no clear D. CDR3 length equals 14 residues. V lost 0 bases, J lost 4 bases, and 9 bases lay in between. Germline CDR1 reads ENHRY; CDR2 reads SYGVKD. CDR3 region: CAISESGRSYGYTF. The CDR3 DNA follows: TGTGCCATCAGTGAGTCCGGACGGTCCTATGGCTACACCTTC.

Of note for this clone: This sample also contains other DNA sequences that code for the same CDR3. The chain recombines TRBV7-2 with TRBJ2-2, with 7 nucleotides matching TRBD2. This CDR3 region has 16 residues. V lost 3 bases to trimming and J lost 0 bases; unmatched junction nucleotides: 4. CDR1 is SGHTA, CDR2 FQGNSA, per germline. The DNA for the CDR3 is TGTGCCAGCAGCTTGGCCGGGACTACGAACACCGGGGAGCTGTTTTTT. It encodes CASSLAGTTNTGELFF. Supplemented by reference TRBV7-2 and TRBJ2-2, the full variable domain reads GAGVSQSPSNKVTEKGKDVELRCDPISGHTALYWYRQSLGQGLEFLIYFQGNSAPDKSGLPSDRFSAERTGGSVSTLTIQRTQQEDSAVYLCASSLAGTTNTGELFFGEGSRLTVL.

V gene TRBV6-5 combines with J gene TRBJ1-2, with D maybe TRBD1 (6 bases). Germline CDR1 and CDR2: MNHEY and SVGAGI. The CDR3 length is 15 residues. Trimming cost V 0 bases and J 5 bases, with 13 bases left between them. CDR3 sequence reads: CASSYSRGHRYGYTF. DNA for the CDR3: TGTGCCAGCAGTTACTCCAGGGGCCACCGGTATGGCTACACCTTC.

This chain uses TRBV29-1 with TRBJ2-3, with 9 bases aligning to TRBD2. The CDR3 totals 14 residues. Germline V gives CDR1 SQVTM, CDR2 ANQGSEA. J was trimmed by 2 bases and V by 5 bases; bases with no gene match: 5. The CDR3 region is CSVRLAGYTDTQYF. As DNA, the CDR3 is TGCAGCGTTAGGCTAGCGGGGTACACAGATACGCAGTATTTT.

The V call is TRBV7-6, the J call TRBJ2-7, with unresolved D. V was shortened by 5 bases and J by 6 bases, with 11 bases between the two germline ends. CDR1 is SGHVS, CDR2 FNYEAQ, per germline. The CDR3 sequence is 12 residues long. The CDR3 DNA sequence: TGTGCCAGCAGCCCACCAATGGGCGAGCAGTACTTC. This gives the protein CASSPPMGEQYF.

The CDR3 sequence is CAWKTGTQVRETQYF. CDR3 coding DNA: TGTGCCTGGAAAACCGGGACGCAGGTGAGGGAGACCCAGTACTTC. This chain joins TRBV30 and TRBJ2-5; D possibly uses TRBD1 or TRBD2 (5 bases each). CDR3 size: 15 residues. The V end lost 4 bases, the J end lost 5 bases, and 20 bases lay between the germline ends. Germline V gene lookup returns CDR1 GTSNPN and CDR2 SVGIG (reference sequence).

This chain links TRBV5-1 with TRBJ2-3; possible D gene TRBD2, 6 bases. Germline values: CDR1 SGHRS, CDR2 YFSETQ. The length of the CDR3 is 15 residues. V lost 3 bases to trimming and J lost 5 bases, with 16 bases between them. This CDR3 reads CASSSDYASRDTQYF. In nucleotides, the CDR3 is TGCGCCAGCAGCTCGGACTACGCCAGCCGAGATACGCAGTATTTT.

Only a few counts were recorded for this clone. CDR3 protein: CAWSRTAQGYTF. CDR3 bases: TGTGCCTGGAGTCGGACAGCGCAAGGCTACACCTTC. The chain recombines TRBV30 with TRBJ1-2; D possibly corresponds to TRBD1 (6 bases). This CDR3 has 12 amino acids. Germline assignment: CDR1 GTSNPN and CDR2 SVGIG (reference sequence). The V end was cut by 2 bases, the J end by 8 bases, with 12 bases between.

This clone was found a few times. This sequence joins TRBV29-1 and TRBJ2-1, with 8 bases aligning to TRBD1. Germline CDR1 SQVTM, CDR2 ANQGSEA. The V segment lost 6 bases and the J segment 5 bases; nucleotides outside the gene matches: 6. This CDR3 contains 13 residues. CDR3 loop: CSVGDRRDNEQFF. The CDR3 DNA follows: TGCAGCGTGGGGGACAGGCGGGACAATGAGCAGTTCTTC.

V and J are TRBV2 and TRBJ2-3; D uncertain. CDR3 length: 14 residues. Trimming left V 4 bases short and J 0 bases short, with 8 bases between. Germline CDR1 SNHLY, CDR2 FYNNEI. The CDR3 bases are TGTGCCAGCAGTGCGACCCTCAGCACAGATACGCAGTATTTT. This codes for CASSATLSTDTQYF.

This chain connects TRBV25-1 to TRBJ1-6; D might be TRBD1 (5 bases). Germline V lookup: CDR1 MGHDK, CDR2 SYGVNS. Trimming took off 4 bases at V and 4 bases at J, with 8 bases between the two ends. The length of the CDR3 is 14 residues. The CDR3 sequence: CASSVGPYNSPLHF. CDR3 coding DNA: TGTGCCAGCAGTGTGGGGCCGTATAATTCACCCCTCCACTTT.

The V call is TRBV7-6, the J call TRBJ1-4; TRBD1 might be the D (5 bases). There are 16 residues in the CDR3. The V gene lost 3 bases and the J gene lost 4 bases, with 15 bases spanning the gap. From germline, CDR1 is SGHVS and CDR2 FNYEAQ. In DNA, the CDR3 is TGTGCCAGCAGCTTTATTTCCGGGACGGGTAATGAAAAACTGTTTTTT. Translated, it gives CASSFISGTGNEKLFF.